This TCR beta chain was identified during a study of spatial heterogeneity in lung cancer. Study context: The donor group consisted of around 77 patients who had untreated, early-stage non-small cell lung cancer.

Time point here: blood at routine non-recurrence follow-up after resection. Whole RNA obtained from tumor, nontumor lung or frozen PBMC underwent sequencing without sorting. The study tagged each TCR cDNA molecule with a unique molecular identifier. In TCRdb, the 5' RACE reads were re-called with MiXCR into one record per CDR3 protein. The sample contains 15,000 to 20,000 distinct CDR3 sequences, 10% of which appear only once. Germline V lookup: CDR1 MNHNY, CDR2 SVGAGI (reference sequence). Unmatched junction bases numbered 11, after V lost 5 bases and J lost 3 bases. This CDR3 comprises 16 residues. The sequence derives from a female donor with early-stage non-small cell lung cancer. The sample here was PBMCs, taken at follow-up. The J gene is TRBJ2-5, the V gene TRBV6-6, with TRBD1 matching over 8 bases. The CDR3 DNA follows: TGTGCCAGCAGTAAACAGGGGGGACTGACGAAAGAGACCCAGTACTTC. This encodes CASSKQGGLTKETQYF.